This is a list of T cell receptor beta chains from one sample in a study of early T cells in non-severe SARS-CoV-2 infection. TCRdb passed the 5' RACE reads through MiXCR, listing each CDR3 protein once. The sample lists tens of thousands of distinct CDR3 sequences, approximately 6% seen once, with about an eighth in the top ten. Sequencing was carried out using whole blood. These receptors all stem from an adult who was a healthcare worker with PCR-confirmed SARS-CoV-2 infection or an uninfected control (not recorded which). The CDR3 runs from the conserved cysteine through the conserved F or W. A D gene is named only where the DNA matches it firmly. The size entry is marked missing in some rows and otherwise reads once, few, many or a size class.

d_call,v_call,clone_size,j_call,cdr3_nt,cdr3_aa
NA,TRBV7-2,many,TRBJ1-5,TGTGCCAGCAGCCCGCATAGCAATCAGCCCCAGCATTTT,CASSPHSNQPQHF
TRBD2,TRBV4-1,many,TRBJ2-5,TGCGCCAGCAGCCAAGGGTGGAACGGGGGGGCCCCAGAGACCCAGTACTTC,CASSQGWNGGAPETQYF
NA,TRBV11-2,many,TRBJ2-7,TGTGCCAGCAGCCTGGGGGACGAGCAGTACTTC,CASSLGDEQYF
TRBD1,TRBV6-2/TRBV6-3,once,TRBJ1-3,TGTGCCAGCCGGGACAGGCTACGTTCCTCTGGAAACACCATATATTTT,CASRDRLRSSGNTIYF
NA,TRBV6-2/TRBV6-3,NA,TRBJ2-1,TGTGCCAGCAGTTCAGACCGGCTAGTGGGGGACAATGAGCAGTTCTTC,CASSSDRLVGDNEQFF
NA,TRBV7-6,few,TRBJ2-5,TGTGCCAGCAGCTGGGCCCCGGGACTGCAAGAGACCCAGTACTTC,CASSWAPGLQETQYF
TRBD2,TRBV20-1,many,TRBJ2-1,TGCAGTGCTAGCCCGCGGGGGAATCAGTTCTTC,CSASPRGNQFF
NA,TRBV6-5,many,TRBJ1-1,TGTGCCAGCAGTACTCAGGGCGAGGTCACTGAAGCTTTCTTT,CASSTQGEVTEAFF
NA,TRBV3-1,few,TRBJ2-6,TGTGCCAGCAGGGGATCTTCTGGGGCCAACGTCCTGACTTTC,CASRGSSGANVLTF
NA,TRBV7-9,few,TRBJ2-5,TGTGCCAGCAGCTCGGACTCCAGCAAAGAGACCCAGTACTTC,CASSSDSSKETQYF
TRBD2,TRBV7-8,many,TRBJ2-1,TGTGCCAGCAGCTTAAGCGGGGGGGCCCCCTACAATGAGCAGTTCTTC,CASSLSGGAPYNEQFF
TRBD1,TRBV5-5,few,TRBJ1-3,TGTGCCAGCAGCTTCGGACAGGGATCTAGAAGCTCTGGAAACACCATATATTTT,CASSFGQGSRSSGNTIYF
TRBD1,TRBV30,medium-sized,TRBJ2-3,TGTGCCTGGAATCACAGGGGTGGCACAGATACGCAGTATTTT,CAWNHRGGTDTQYF
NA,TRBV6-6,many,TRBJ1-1,TGTGCCAGCAGTTCCACAGCAAACACTGAAGCTTTCTTT,CASSSTANTEAFF
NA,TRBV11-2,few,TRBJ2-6,TGTGCCAGCACCCAGAGAGGGGTTGGGGCCAACGTCCTGACTTTC,CASTQRGVGANVLTF
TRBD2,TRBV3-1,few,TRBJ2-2,TGTGCCAGCTCTGGAGCGGGGGGCAAGAACACCGGGGAGCTGTTTTTT,CASSGAGGKNTGELFF
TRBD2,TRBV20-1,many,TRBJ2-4,TGCAGTGCGAGACTAGCGGGGGGTCTTCTAGCCAAAAACATTCAGTACTTC,CSARLAGGLLAKNIQYF
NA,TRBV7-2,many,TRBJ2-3,TGTGCCAGCAGCCTATGGTTTGATACGCAGTATTTT,CASSLWFDTQYF
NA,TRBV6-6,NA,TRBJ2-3,TGTGCCAGCACTCCGGGAGATGGTTACACAGATACGCAGTATTTT,CASTPGDGYTDTQYF
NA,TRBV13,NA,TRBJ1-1,TGTGCCAGCAGCTCGGGGCCATACACTGAAGCTTTCTTT,CASSSGPYTEAFF
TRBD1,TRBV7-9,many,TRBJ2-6,TGTGCCAGCAGTTCGACAGGGACTGGGGCCAACGTCCTGACTTTC,CASSSTGTGANVLTF
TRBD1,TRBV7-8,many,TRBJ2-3,TGTGCCAGCAGCAACAACAGGGGACCGGCAGATACGCAGTATTTT,CASSNNRGPADTQYF
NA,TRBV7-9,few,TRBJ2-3,TGTGCCAGCAGCCCGAATGCCCGATTACTCGGGGATACGCAGTATTTT,CASSPNARLLGDTQYF
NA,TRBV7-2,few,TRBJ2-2,TGTGCCAGCAGCTTAGCCCCCATGGTCGGGGAGCTGTTTTTT,CASSLAPMVGELFF
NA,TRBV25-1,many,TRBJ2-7,TGTGCCAGCAGTGCAGATAGCTCCTACGAGCAGTACTTC,CASSADSSYEQYF
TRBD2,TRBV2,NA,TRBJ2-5,TGTGCCAGCGGGGGGGTTAAGGAGACCCAGTACTTC,CASGGVKETQYF
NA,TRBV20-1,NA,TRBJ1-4,TGCAGTGCTAGTCGCAGAGGGACCCGGAGGAGTTATGAAAAACTGTTTTTT,CSASRRGTRRSYEKLFF
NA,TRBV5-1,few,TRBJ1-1,TGCGCCAGCAGCTTGTCTGCCGGGATGAACACTGAAGCTTTCTTT,CASSLSAGMNTEAFF
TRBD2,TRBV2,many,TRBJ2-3,TGTGCCAGTCAGCGGGAGAGCACAGATACGCAGTATTTT,CASQRESTDTQYF
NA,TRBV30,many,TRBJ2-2,TGTGCCTGGAGTGTACGTCGCGGGACTAACACCGGGGAGCTGTTTTTT,CAWSVRRGTNTGELFF
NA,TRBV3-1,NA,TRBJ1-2,TGTGCCAGCAGCCAAGCGCACGGATTCTATGGCTACACCTTC,CASSQAHGFYGYTF
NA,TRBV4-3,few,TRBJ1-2,TGCGCCAGCAGCCAAGTAGGGGCAAACTATGGCTACACCTTC,CASSQVGANYGYTF
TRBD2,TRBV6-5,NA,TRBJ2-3,TGTGCCAGCAGCTCGGACGGGACTAAAACAGATACGCAGTATTTT,CASSSDGTKTDTQYF
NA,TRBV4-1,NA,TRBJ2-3,TGCGCCAGCAGCCAACACGTAGATACGCAGTATTTT,CASSQHVDTQYF
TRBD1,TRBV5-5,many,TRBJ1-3,TGTGCCAGCAGCGCAATATTACAGGGGATCGGAAACACCATATATTTT,CASSAILQGIGNTIYF
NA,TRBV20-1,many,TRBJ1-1,TGCAGTGCTAGAGATAGCGGGGGGCCGGACACTGAAGCTTTCTTT,CSARDSGGPDTEAFF
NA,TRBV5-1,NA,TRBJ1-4,TGCGCCAGCAGCTTCCAGGGACACACTAATGAAAAACTGTTTTTT,CASSFQGHTNEKLFF
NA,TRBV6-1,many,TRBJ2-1,TGTGCCAGCCAAGAGACGGGGGATGGACACAATGAGCAGTTCTTC,CASQETGDGHNEQFF
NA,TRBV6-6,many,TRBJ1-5,TGTGCCAGCAGAGGAGGACAGAACAATCAGCCCCAGCATTTT,CASRGGQNNQPQHF
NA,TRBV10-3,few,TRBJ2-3,TGTGCCATCAGTGAGACCCAGGGGCACACTAGCACAGATACGCAGTATTTT,CAISETQGHTSTDTQYF
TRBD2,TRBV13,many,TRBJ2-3,TGTGCCAGCAGCCCGAGCGGGAGAGCGCAAAATACGCAGTATTTT,CASSPSGRAQNTQYF
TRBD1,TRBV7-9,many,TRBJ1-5,TGTGCCAGCAGCTCTACAGGGGGTGGGTATCAGCCCCAGCATTTT,CASSSTGGGYQPQHF
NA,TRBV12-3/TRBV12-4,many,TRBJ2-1,TGTGCCAGCAGTTTACAGGATACTGAGCAGTTCTTC,CASSLQDTEQFF
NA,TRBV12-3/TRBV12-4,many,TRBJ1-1,TGTGCCAGCAGCCCCGAGTCCTCCCGGGACGAGGCTTTCTTT,CASSPESSRDEAFF
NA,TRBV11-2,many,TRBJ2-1,TGTGCCAGCAGCTTAGGGTCCCTACAGTTCTTC,CASSLGSLQFF
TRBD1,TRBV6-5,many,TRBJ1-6,TGTGCCAGCAGTTCGGGGCTCGGGACAGGAGGTTCACCCCTCCACTTT,CASSSGLGTGGSPLHF
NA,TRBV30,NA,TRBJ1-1,TGTGCCTGGAGTCGAGGGACCAACACTGAAGCTTTCTTT,CAWSRGTNTEAFF
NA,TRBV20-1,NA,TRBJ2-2,TGCAGTGCTAGAGGAGGGTTGGAGCTGTTTTTT,CSARGGLELFF
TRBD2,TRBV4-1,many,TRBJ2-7,TGCGCCAGCAGCCAAGAGGGAAGCGGGGGCTACGAGCAGTACTTC,CASSQEGSGGYEQYF
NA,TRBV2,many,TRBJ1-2,TGTGCCAGCAGTGAACGTGGGGGGCATGGCTACACCTTC,CASSERGGHGYTF
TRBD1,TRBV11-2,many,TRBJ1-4,TGTGCCAGCTTTCATCGGGACAGGGGCGACTCTAATGAAAAACTGTTTTTT,CASFHRDRGDSNEKLFF
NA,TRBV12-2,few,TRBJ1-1,TGTGCAAGTCGCCCTAAGGGGGGAGGTAACGTGGGAGCTTTCTTT,CASRPKGGGNVGAFF
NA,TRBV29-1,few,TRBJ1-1,TGCAGCGTGTCCCAGGGGAACACTGAAGCTTTCTTT,CSVSQGNTEAFF
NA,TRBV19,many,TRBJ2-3,TGTGCCAGTAGCATTAACACAGATACGCAGTATTTT,CASSINTDTQYF